This T cell receptor beta chain emerged from a study of T cells expressing NK-cell markers. On the study more broadly: HCMV seropositivity characterized seven of the eight sequenced donors, and seronegativity one. Study results and limitations: In four donors, these clonotypes also led the CD3+CD56-NKG2C+ fraction. NKG2C+ dominant clonotypes from a handful of donors made up roughly 1.0-7.5% of CD8+ T cells. Expanded NKG2C+ T cell clones had unclear HCMV specificity.

The CDR3 has 13 amino acids. Following a re-call of the 5' RACE reads, TCRdb has one entry per CDR3 protein and lacks DNA. This table holds about 370,000 distinct CDR3 sequences. Comments on this clonotype: Its specificity is unknown.

The V call is TRBV21-1, the J call TRBJ1-3; TCRdb designates TRBD1, a call that cannot be tested without DNA. TRBV21-1 is a pseudogene locus. This clonotype originated in a woman aged 45-59 years in good health. Sequencing input: blood T cells: a sorted CD56 or NKG2C T cell subset, CD4+ or CD8+ T cells, or bulk PBMC T cells (not recorded which). The CDR3: CASRGGPGNTIYF.